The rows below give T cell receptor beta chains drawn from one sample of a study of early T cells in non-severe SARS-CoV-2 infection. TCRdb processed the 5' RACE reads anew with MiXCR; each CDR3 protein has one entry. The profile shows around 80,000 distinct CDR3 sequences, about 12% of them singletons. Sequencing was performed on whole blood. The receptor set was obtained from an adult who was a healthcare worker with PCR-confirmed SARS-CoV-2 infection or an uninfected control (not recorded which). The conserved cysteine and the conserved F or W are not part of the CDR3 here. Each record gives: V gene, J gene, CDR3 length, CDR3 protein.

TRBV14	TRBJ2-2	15	ASSQDYIQGRTGELF
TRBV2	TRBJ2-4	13	ASSGQRVAKNIQY
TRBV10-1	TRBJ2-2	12	ASRGQTGTGELF
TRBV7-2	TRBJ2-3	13	ASSPFRRAEMGQY
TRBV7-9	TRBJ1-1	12	ASLSPGQNTEAF
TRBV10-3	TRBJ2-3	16	AISVGTSGSRGTDTQY
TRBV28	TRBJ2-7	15	ASSTPRGQVPDRPRY
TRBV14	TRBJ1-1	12	ASSQAGMNTEAF
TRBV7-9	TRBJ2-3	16	ASSLGSGMGEGTDTQY
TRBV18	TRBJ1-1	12	ASSPPVAGTEAF
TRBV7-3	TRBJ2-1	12	ASSLTGGGHEQF
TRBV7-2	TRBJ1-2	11	ASSLELIDGYT
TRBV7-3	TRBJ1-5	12	ASSPNQGNQPQH
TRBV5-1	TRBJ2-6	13	ASSLAPGAANVLT
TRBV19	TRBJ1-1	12	ASSRGGVDTEAF
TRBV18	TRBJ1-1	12	ASSFTRGDTEAF
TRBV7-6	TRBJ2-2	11	ASSRRNPGELF
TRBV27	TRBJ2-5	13	ASSPYRGYQETQY
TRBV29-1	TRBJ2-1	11	SGASGTYNEQF